The clone carrying this T cell receptor beta chain appeared a single time. Its antigen is unknown. TCRdb reprocessed the multiplex PCR reads via MiXCR and lists one record per CDR3 protein. This sample yields about 20,000 distinct CDR3 sequences, of which 45% to 60% are seen a single time; approximately 15% belongs to the top ten. The data were taken from a study of breast tumors, draining lymph nodes, adjacent tissues. Study-level findings and limits: Tumor TCR diversity was below lymph nodes but above nontumor tissue. Findings are consistent with lymph node origin and intratumoral expansion of most tumor T cells. Tumor and nontumor repertoires were significantly more similar in luminal-like than in basal-like breast cancer. Tumor T cell lymph node origin was a supported hypothesis, not proven.

This CDR3 contains 12 residues. With 8 bases removed from V and 8 bases from J, the gap between germline ends came to 15 bases. Germline lookup yields CDR1 SGHNT and CDR2 YENEEA. The clonotype originates from a female donor with breast cancer. Some clones in this sample may be carry-over from other donors' samples. The J gene is TRBJ1-2, the V gene TRBV11-3; D unresolved. Sequenced material: breast tumor tissue. The CDR3 here is CASEQVSGGYTF. The CDR3 DNA sequence: TGTGCCAGCGAGCAGGTCTCGGGCGGCTACACCTTC.